These 12 T cell receptor beta chains share one sample of origin, sequenced in a study of PD-1 blockade in classical Hodgkin lymphoma (dated by TCRdb to 2018 to 2021). The time point tag for this specimen amounts to: cycle 1 day 1 (C1D1), immediately before nivolumab initiation. Every trial patient had relapsed following autologous stem cell transplantation, and prior brentuximab vedotin exposure was what differed among cohorts A, B and C. Library generation was performed with the immunoSEQ multiplex PCR assay. As stored in TCRdb, this immuneACCESS dataset retains in-frame rearrangements with V and J assigned. A fraction of the clones does not appear; measured against another copy, unresolved V genes explain less than half of the discrepancy, and the remainder lacks a known reason. In all, the sample holds about 20,000 clones, and around 75% of those were seen once. About 24% of the sample goes to the ten largest clones.

The input for sequencing was peripheral blood mononuclear cells (PBMCs), taken at baseline. The receptors were gathered from a human donor with classical Hodgkin lymphoma.

The chain combines TRBV18 with TRBJ1-5; D is undetermined. This CDR3 has 12 residues. Trimming pared 2 bases from V and 6 bases from J, leaving 5 bases between. Germline V gives CDR1 KGHSH, CDR2 LQKENI. CDR3 in DNA: TGTGCCAGCTCACCAAGCGGTCAGCCCCAGCATTTT. Translated: CASSPSGQPQHF. Variable domain in full (rest from reference TRBV18 and TRBJ1-5): NAGVMQNPRHLVRRRGQEARLRCSPMKGHSHVYWYRQLPEEGLKFMVYLQKENIIDESGMPKERFSAEFPKEGPSILRIQQVVRGDSAAYFCASSPSGQPQHFGDGTRLSIL.

This clone was picked up one time. This chain links TRBV4-1 with TRBJ2-3, with D tentatively TRBD2 (5 bases). Germline CDR1 MGHRA, CDR2 YSYEKL. CDR3 length equals 15 residues. Deletions cut 1 base from V and 0 bases from J, with 8 bases between. CDR3 protein: CASSQAGSSTDTQYF. The CDR3 DNA follows: TGCGCCAGCAGCCAAGCGGGATCTAGCACAGATACGCAGTATTTT.

J is TRBJ2-7 and V is TRBV5-6; 7 positions match TRBD2. Unmatched junction bases numbered 3, after V lost 0 bases and J lost 3 bases. The CDR3 has 14 residues. Germline V CDR1 and CDR2: SGHDT, YYEEEE. CDR3 amino acids: CASSLGAGVYEQYF. DNA of the CDR3: TGTGCCAGCAGCTTGGGGGCGGGGGTCTACGAGCAGTACTTC.

This clone has only one observation. This rearrangement joins TRBV10-3 to TRBJ1-2; D uncertain. The CDR3 has 13 residues. CDR1 is ENHRY and CDR2 is SYGVKD in the germline V gene. Trimming removed 3 bases from V and 2 bases from J, with 7 bases in between. The chain's CDR3 is CAISETENYGYTF. The DNA for the CDR3 is TGTGCCATCAGTGAAACAGAAAACTATGGCTACACCTTC.

The J gene is TRBJ1-1, the V gene TRBV7-6; 8 positions agree with TRBD1. Losses at the gene ends were 5 bases for V and 2 bases for J; bases not matched to a gene: 7. The germline V gene encodes CDR1 SGHVS and CDR2 FNYEAQ. There are 15 residues in the CDR3. CDR3 loop: CASSLGQAANTEAFF. In DNA form, the CDR3 reads TGTGCCAGCAGCCTGGGACAGGCGGCTAACACTGAAGCTTTCTTT.

The chain combines TRBV28 with TRBJ2-7; D is unresolved. The V and J ends lost 3 bases and 0 bases respectively, with 12 bases between them. Per the germline V gene, CDR1 is MDHEN and CDR2 is SYDVKM. The CDR3 totals 15 residues. DNA of the CDR3: TGTGCCAGCAGTTTTTCGTCGGCAGGCTCCTACGAGCAGTACTTC. Its protein product is CASSFSSAGSYEQYF.

The J gene is TRBJ2-7, the V gene TRBV6-5, with D possibly being TRBD1 or TRBD2 (5 bases each). Germline assignment: CDR1 MNHEY and CDR2 SVGAGI. V was pared by 2 bases and J by 5 bases, with 19 bases between. The CDR3 is 16 amino acids. CDR3 in amino acids: CASSYNLIGARHEQYF. CDR3 bases: TGTGCCAGCAGTTACAACTTAATCGGGGCCAGGCACGAGCAGTACTTC.

The chain combines TRBV2 with TRBJ2-7, with a weak D call TRBD2 (6 bases). V dropped 5 bases and J dropped 0 bases, with 14 bases sitting between them. Germline V lookup: CDR1 SNHLY, CDR2 FYNNEI. CDR3 length equals 15 residues. The CDR3 nucleotides are TGTGCCAGCAGTCCGAGGACTACACACTCCTACGAGCAGTACTTC. This sequence encodes CASSPRTTHSYEQYF.

The chain couples TRBV7-9 to TRBJ2-5, with D perhaps TRBD1 or TRBD2 (5 bases each). CDR1 is SEHNR, CDR2 FQNEAQ, per germline (reference sequence). The CDR3 sequence is 16 residues long. Trimming removed 5 bases from V and 2 bases from J, with 18 bases in between. In DNA, the CDR3 is TGTGCCAGCAGCCCGACTACGGGGACCATACAAGAGACCCAGTACTTC. This translates into CASSPTTGTIQETQYF.

The gene calls are TRBV19 and TRBJ2-1, with D possibly being TRBD1 (6 bases). V shed 2 bases and J shed 2 bases, with 7 bases lying between them. The CDR3 has 14 residues. CDR1 and CDR2 from the germline V gene are LNHDA and SQIVND (reference sequence). The CDR3 DNA is TGTGCCAGTAGTATACCAGGGGCCTACAATGAGCAGTTCTTC. It translates to CASSIPGAYNEQFF.

CDR3 in DNA: TGTGCCAGCAGTCCCCTTAGGGATTCTGAAGCTTTCTTT. Translated, it gives CASSPLRDSEAFF. The rearrangement uses TRBV6-5 and TRBJ1-1; D is unresolved. Trimming pared 5 bases from V and 6 bases from J, leaving 13 bases between. Germline assignment: CDR1 MNHEY and CDR2 SVGAGI. This CDR3 has 13 residues.

This clone was picked up one time. The chain uses TRBV30 and TRBJ2-7; no reliable D call. The V gene lost 0 bases and the J gene lost 4 bases, with 7 bases spanning the gap. This CDR3 has 12 residues. Germline V gives CDR1 GTSNPN, CDR2 SVGIG (reference sequence). CDR3 nucleotides: TGTGCCTGGAGTGTGGGTGGTTACGAGCAGTACTTC. This codes for CAWSVGGYEQYF.